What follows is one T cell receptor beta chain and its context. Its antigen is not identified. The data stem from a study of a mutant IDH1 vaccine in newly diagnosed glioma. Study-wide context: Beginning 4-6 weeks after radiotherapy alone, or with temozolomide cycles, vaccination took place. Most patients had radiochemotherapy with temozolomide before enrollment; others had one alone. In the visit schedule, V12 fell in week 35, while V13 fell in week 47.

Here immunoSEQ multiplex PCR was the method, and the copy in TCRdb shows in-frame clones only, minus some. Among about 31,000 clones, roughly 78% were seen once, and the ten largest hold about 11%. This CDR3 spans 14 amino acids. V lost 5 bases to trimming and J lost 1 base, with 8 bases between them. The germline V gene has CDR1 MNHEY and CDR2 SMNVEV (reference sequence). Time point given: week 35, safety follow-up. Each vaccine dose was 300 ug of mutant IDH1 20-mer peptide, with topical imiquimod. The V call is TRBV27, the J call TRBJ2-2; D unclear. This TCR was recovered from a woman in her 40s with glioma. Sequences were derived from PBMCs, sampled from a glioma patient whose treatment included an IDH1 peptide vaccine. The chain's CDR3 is CASSEPLNTGELFF. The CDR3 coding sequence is TGTGCCAGCAGTGAACCATTGAACACCGGGGAGCTGTTTTTT.